This T cell receptor beta chain came from a study of T cells after yellow fever vaccination. Study-wide context: SMART-Seq v4 Ultra Low Input handled preparation of low-cell-number fractions.

Details on this clonotype: Its antigen is unidentified.

By 5'RACE template switching, TCR cDNA was produced, with a universal primer site and UMIs added in the process. TCRdb redid the calling of the 5' RACE reads with MiXCR, one entry per CDR3 protein. The data contain hundreds of thousands of distinct CDR3 sequences, roughly a sixth of them seen just once; the ten biggest clones take up over 15%. Germline V gene lookup returns CDR1 LGHNA and CDR2 YSLEER. V trimming: 1 base; J trimming: 4 bases; junction bases outside the gene matches: 9. The CDR3 runs to 16 residues. Study observations and caveats: At around 95% for CD4 and 70% to 90% for CD8, most primary-vaccination clones showed up again after the booster.

Material: PBMCs, obtained before the yellow fever booster vaccination. The rearrangement uses TRBV4-3 and TRBJ1-1; 7 bases line up with TRBD1. The clonotype originates from a man aged 18 to 29 who received the YFV17D yellow fever vaccine. CDR3 nucleotide sequence: TGCGCCAGCAGCCAAGGTACAGGGGTCCTGGGCACTGAAGCTTTCTTT. It codes for CASSQGTGVLGTEAFF.